A selection of T cell receptor beta chains follows, all from one sample in a study of regulatory and conventional T cells in RAG deficiency. Here immunoSEQ multiplex PCR was the method, and the copy in TCRdb shows in-frame clones only, minus some. The sample has tens of thousands of clones; 85% to 90% are singletons. The sample also formed part of further work on regulatory T cells.

Sample: CD8+ T cells sorted from blood. These TCRs come from a human donor in good health. Both conserved end residues are part of each CDR3. The D gene is left open where the match is weak. Size values are once, few and many counts, or a class for expanded clones, and some rows have none.

v_call	j_call	clone_size	d_call	cdr3_aa	cdr3_nt
TRBV19	TRBJ1-1	medium-sized	TRBD1	CASSRQGPDEAFF	TGTGCCAGTAGTCGACAGGGGCCCGATGAAGCTTTCTTT
TRBV5-1	TRBJ1-5	-	-	CASSPVGNSNQPQHF	TGCGCCAGCAGCCCGGTGGGGAATAGCAATCAGCCCCAGCATTTT
TRBV7-9	TRBJ1-5	once	-	CASSLSNQPQHF	TGTGCCAGCAGCTTAAGTAATCAGCCCCAGCATTTT
TRBV4-2	TRBJ2-7	-	-	CASSQAGHEQYF	TGTGCCAGCAGCCAAGCGGGGCACGAGCAGTACTTC
TRBV7-8	TRBJ2-7	-	TRBD2	CASSLEAGVPYEQYF	TGTGCCAGCAGCTTAGAGGCGGGAGTTCCCTACGAGCAGTACTTC
TRBV10-3	TRBJ2-7	-	-	CAISSAQEHEQYF	TGTGCCATCAGCTCCGCACAGGAGCACGAGCAGTACTTC
TRBV5-6	TRBJ1-1	-	-	CASSPWSGYTEAFF	TGTGCCAGCAGCCCATGGTCGGGGTACACTGAAGCTTTCTTT
TRBV5-8	TRBJ2-7	-	TRBD2	CASSFPAGEYEQYF	TGTGCCAGCAGCTTCCCAGCGGGAGAATACGAGCAGTACTTC
TRBV28	TRBJ2-3	once	-	CASRPERGGDTDTQYF	TGTGCCAGCAGACCGGAGAGGGGGGGGGACACAGATACGCAGTATTTT
TRBV14	TRBJ2-1	-	-	CASSQVIAGSLEQFF	TGTGCCAGCAGCCAAGTCATCGCAGGGAGTTTGGAGCAGTTCTTC
TRBV13	TRBJ2-7	once	-	CASSRDTTYEQYF	TGTGCCAGCAGCCGAGACACTACCTACGAGCAGTACTTC
TRBV18	TRBJ2-5	-	TRBD2	CASSPPLAGQETQYF	TGTGCCAGCTCACCACCGCTAGCGGGGCAAGAGACCCAGTACTTC
TRBV2	TRBJ2-1	once	TRBD2	CASSRLAGNEQFF	TGTGCCAGCAGTAGACTAGCGGGGAATGAGCAGTTCTTC
TRBV4-2	TRBJ2-2	-	-	CASSQVDGQNTGELFF	TGTGCCAGCAGCCAAGTGGACGGGCAAAACACCGGGGAGCTGTTTTTT
TRBV19	TRBJ2-5	-	-	CASSTPQETQYF	TGTGCCAGTAGTACTCCTCAAGAGACCCAGTACTTC
TRBV14	TRBJ2-7	few	TRBD2	CASSHGGTSGVSEQYF	TGTGCCAGCAGCCACGGAGGGACTAGCGGGGTTAGCGAGCAGTACTTC
TRBV5-4	TRBJ1-1	-	-	CASSLEILGTEAFF	TGTGCCAGCAGCTTGGAAATTTTGGGTACTGAAGCTTTCTTT
TRBV6-5	TRBJ1-2	-	-	CASRTGTYYGYTF	TGTGCCAGCCGTACCGGGACATATTATGGCTACACCTTC
TRBV30	TRBJ2-7	-	-	CAWSVGGLEGQYF	TGTGCCTGGAGTGTTGGGGGGCTTGAGGGGCAGTACTTC
TRBV5-1	TRBJ2-5	-	-	CASSFTGRTERKETQYF	TGCGCCAGCAGCTTTACTGGCCGGACAGAGCGAAAAGAGACCCAGTACTTC
TRBV5-1	TRBJ2-3	once	TRBD2	CASSLSSSGGPIMDTQYF	TGCGCCAGCAGCTTGTCCTCAAGCGGGGGGCCTATCATGGATACGCAGTATTTT
TRBV6-6	TRBJ2-7	-	-	CASTSGYEQYF	TGTGCCAGCACGTCGGGGTACGAGCAGTACTTC
TRBV9	TRBJ2-2	-	TRBD2	CASSPSGGTNTGELFF	TGTGCCAGCAGCCCCTCGGGGGGGACGAACACCGGGGAGCTGTTTTTT
TRBV5-6	TRBJ2-7	-	TRBD2	CASSLAALAGREQYF	TGTGCCAGCAGCTTGGCCGCCCTAGCGGGAAGGGAGCAGTACTTC
TRBV7-3	TRBJ2-3	-	-	CASSRPPPGNGSFPDTQYF	TGTGCCAGCAGCCGTCCCCCCCCTGGTAACGGGAGTTTCCCAGATACGCAGTATTTT
TRBV6-4	TRBJ2-3	-	TRBD2	CASSATSGGADTQYF	TGTGCCAGCTCTGCGACTAGCGGGGGGGCAGATACGCAGTATTTT
TRBV7-8	TRBJ2-1	-	-	CASSLGSSYNEQFF	TGTGCCAGCAGCTTAGGCAGCTCCTACAATGAGCAGTTCTTC
TRBV28	TRBJ2-7	-	-	CASSFYEYEQYF	TGTGCCAGCAGTTTTTATGAATACGAGCAGTACTTC
TRBV27	TRBJ1-1	-	-	CASSWGSGRTEAFF	TGTGCCAGCAGTTGGGGATCAGGGCGGACTGAAGCTTTCTTT
TRBV6-1	TRBJ2-1	-	TRBD1	CASKLGQGDNEQFF	TGTGCCAGCAAGCTGGGACAGGGTGACAATGAGCAGTTCTTC
TRBV29-1	TRBJ2-2	-	-	CSVGGRSTGELFF	TGCAGCGTTGGGGGTCGGAGCACCGGGGAGCTGTTTTTT
TRBV27	TRBJ1-1	-	-	CASRTYNTEAFF	TGTGCCAGCAGAACGTATAACACTGAAGCTTTCTTT
TRBV11-3	TRBJ2-5	-	TRBD1	CASSLASGQGSYLDRETQYF	TGTGCCAGCAGCTTAGCATCGGGACAGGGGAGTTATTTGGATCGGGAGACCCAGTACTTC
TRBV9	TRBJ2-3	-	-	CASSVTIAGTDTQYF	TGTGCCAGCAGCGTAACGATAGCGGGCACAGATACGCAGTATTTT
TRBV11-2	TRBJ2-1	once	TRBD2	CASSPRGSSGSGTEQFF	TGTGCCAGCAGCCCCCGTGGCTCTAGCGGGAGTGGCACTGAGCAGTTCTTC
TRBV11-3	TRBJ2-7	-	-	CASSLRQVSSYEQYF	TGTGCCAGCAGCCTAAGACAGGTTAGCTCCTACGAGCAGTACTTC